This TCR beta chain was captured by sequencing in a study of cytomegalovirus exposure and HLA in healthy donors. For the study at large: In a later analysis, the roughly 130 validation repertoires were reported to have used the same platform as the 650 to 800 first-cohort repertoires.

Clones were read by immunoSEQ multiplex PCR, and TCRdb kept only the in-frame ones, dropping some. The sample yields about 170,000 clones, under 90% seen once. Between the trimmed V and J ends, which lost 1 base and 0 bases, there was a span of 9 bases. Germline V lookup: CDR1 LNHNV, CDR2 YYDKDF (reference sequence). This CDR3 has 15 amino acids. With respect to this clone: No antigen is known for it.

Overall study results and limits: The study found most TCR sequences rare, yet found some public TCRs in many donors. Through in vitro validation, three CMV-associated chains were shown to be specific for CMV antigens. The authors listed 150 to 200 TCR beta chains as cytomegalovirus-associated.

The origin of this receptor is a woman under 30 in good health and CMV-seropositive. Sequences were obtained from PBMCs. V gene TRBV15 combines with J gene TRBJ1-1; D might be TRBD1 (6 bases). The CDR3, as DNA: TGTGCCACCAGCAGAGGGGGGACATTGAACACTGAAGCTTTCTTT. Its protein product is CATSRGGTLNTEAFF.